This T cell receptor beta chain is from a study of T-cell reconstitution after alpha-beta-depleted transplantation in children. This clonotype has at least ten counts. The antigen is undetermined. Study-level points and caveats: At day 60, the high TCRbeta diversity found in some patients originated from recipient T cells and thymic progenitors that had survived. After one year, T-cell counts and TCRbeta diversity mostly came from new T cells. Expanded clones from the graft, numbering several hundred, reportedly supplied alpha-beta T cells about two months after transplant.

Germline V lookup: CDR1 SNHLY, CDR2 FYNNEI. V gave up 8 bases and J gave up 7 bases, with 14 bases separating them. The CDR3 runs 12 residues. Construction of the TCRbeta library involved unique molecular identifiers. TCRdb re-called the PCR reads through MiXCR, storing one row per CDR3 protein. The data hold 73,000 or so distinct CDR3 sequences, with 4.9% observed a single time. This chain joins TRBV2 and TRBJ2-5; TRBD1 or TRBD2 may be the D gene (5 bases each). This specimen was PBMCs, mostly from graft donor cells, taken 180 days after TCRalphabeta/CD19-depleted stem cell transplant. This TCR was recovered from a boy less than two years old who had a stem cell transplant for acute myeloid leukemia, so the T cells may come from the graft donor. The CDR3 protein is CASGTARRTQYF. CDR3 nucleotide sequence: TGTGCCAGCGGGACCGCCCGGAGGACCCAGTACTTC.